This T cell receptor (beta chain) was sequenced in a study of blood T cells in healthy people across ages (dated by TCRdb to 2013 to 2016). General notes on the study: In model experiments, template switching captured roughly one uniquely barcoded TCR beta cDNA molecule for every two T cells. The study measured age-related changes in TCR beta repertoire diversity using deep sequencing normalized with unique cDNA molecular identifiers. The donors were split into four age groups: young (average around 15 years), middle-aged (more than 35), aged (roughly 60) and long-lived (roughly 80). To avoid experimental bias, donors of different ages were spread randomly across the sequencing lanes. Using the same blood draw, the study looked at two additional independent replicas of 1 million unique cDNA reads for two donors, one aged 18 to 29 and the other aged 80 or older.

What the study reported, not specific to this receptor: A strong correlation was found between observed TCR beta diversity and the percentage of naive T cells measured by flow cytometry. Bulk unsorted PBMC profiling prevented conclusive comparison of naive and antigen-experienced compartments. Estimates of total diversity based on one million sequenced T cells were regarded as lower bounds and as underestimates. Donor CMV infection status was unknown, potentially confounding age-related changes in expanded clonotypes. As age increased, observed TCR beta diversity per million T cells dropped in a roughly linear way, and a significant reduction was already evident by age about 40. Compared with the aged group, more naive CD4+ T cells, fewer expanded clones and increased TCR diversity were shown by the long-lived group, suggesting age selection.

About this clonotype: Its antigen is still unknown. No base quality information exists; no much larger clone differs at one position.

Donors were about 36 systemically healthy Caucasian individuals from Russia aged roughly 6 to 95 years. Each donor gave roughly 9.5 milliliters of peripheral blood, collected into EDTA-treated Vacutainer tubes. Ficoll-Paque density-gradient centrifugation was used to isolate PBMCs, with at least 6 million obtained per sample. Total RNA, at least 6 micrograms per sample, was extracted from PBMCs with Trizol reagent. For every donor, an aliquot of PBMCs went through flow cytometry to measure the percentages of naive CD45RAhigh/CD27high T cells. V is reduced by 2 bases and J by 12 bases, leaving a spacing of 11 bases between them. CDR1 is given as SGHAT and CDR2 as FQDESV, both from the germline V gene (reference sequence). Taken from cysteine to phenylalanine, the CDR3 has 12 residues. Only the CDR3 region is kept as DNA, spanning 36 bases read in frame from base 1. Libraries came from 5' RACE. Sequencing took place on an Illumina HiSeq 2500. A second PCR of roughly 7 to 11 cycles was run with a J-beta primer mix and a sample-barcoded 5' primer. A unique molecular identifier was introduced onto each TCR beta cDNA molecule by a template-switch 5' adaptor carrying 12 random nucleotides. Each sample yielded at least 2.5 million CDR3-containing paired-end reads. First-strand cDNA synthesis was performed from all RNA using the Mint cDNA synthesis kit, with priming by a TRBC-specific oligonucleotide. Following uracil-DNA glycosylase treatment, all cDNA underwent a first 18-cycle PCR with the universal primers M1SS and BC2_uni_R. The paper's processing steps were these. For normalization, 1 million high-quality reads, each with a distinct molecular identifier, were randomly selected from each sample. Instead of being binned into consensus sequences, reads that shared molecular identifiers were thrown out. CDR3 identification, clonotype clustering and error correction used MiTCR with a Q25 quality threshold and the strictest error-elimination algorithm. A nonparametric unseen species model with Euler transformation was used to estimate lower-bound total TCR beta diversity. Using fastp trimming at Q25 and MiXCR clonotype assembly, TCRdb reanalyzed the public sequencing data and kept in-frame beta chains. Entries that share a CDR3 protein sequence are merged under the most common genes and DNA. These V and J calls rely on TCRdb rather than the paper's analysis. A total of about 830,000 distinct CDR3 sequences appear in this sample, under 80% of them only once. Clones ranked in the top ten supply around a quarter of the sample.

This receptor was identified in a man aged 25 to 40 in good health. The source material was blood. The chain was built from TRBV11-1 and TRBJ2-1, with TRBD2 as a weak D call on 6 bases. CDR3 region: CASSLSGVGQFF. The nucleotide sequence is given as TGTGCCAGCAGCTTATCGGGGGTCGGGCAGTTCTTC.